These 9 T cell receptor beta chains originate from one sample sequenced in a study of cytomegalovirus exposure and HLA in healthy donors. 60 Vbeta and 13 Jbeta primers were used in PCR. Clones were sequenced by immunoSEQ multiplex PCR, and TCRdb holds only the in-frame ones, with some missing. The sample carries approximately 170,000 clones, approximately 80% recorded once. The sample was PBMCs. The receptors were sampled from a woman aged 40 to 50 in good health and CMV-seropositive.

The CDR3 DNA sequence: TGTGCCAGCAGCCACTTCTCGGGACAGGGGTTTAGCAATCAGCCCCAGCATTTT. Its protein is CASSHFSGQGFSNQPQHF. The rearrangement uses TRBV28 and TRBJ1-5; 10 bases agree with TRBD1. The CDR3 contains 18 residues. Germline trimming cut 6 bases from V and 0 bases from J; bases unmatched to any gene: 11. The germline V gene encodes CDR1 MDHEN and CDR2 SYDVKM.

The rearrangement uses TRBV27 and TRBJ1-2; 9 positions match TRBD1. V lost 3 bases to trimming and J lost 8 bases; unmatched junction nucleotides: 10. Per the germline V gene, CDR1 is MNHEY and CDR2 is SMNVEV (reference sequence). This CDR3 comprises 15 residues. CDR3 protein: CASSLDGQGLGGYTF. DNA of the CDR3: TGTGCCAGCAGTTTGGATGGACAGGGGTTAGGGGGCTACACCTTC.

The chain employs TRBV9 and TRBJ1-2, with a possible D match to TRBD1 (5 bases). From germline, CDR1 is SGDLS and CDR2 YYNGEE. This CDR3 is 14 amino acids long. Between the trimmed V and J ends, which lost 2 bases and 7 bases, there was a span of 15 bases. CDR3 loop: CASSVLTGVGGYTF. In nucleotides, the CDR3 is TGTGCCAGCAGCGTTCTCACGGGGGTCGGTGGCTACACCTTC.

The V call is TRBV6-5, the J call TRBJ2-1; D is unclear. This CDR3 has 12 amino acids. Germline V gene lookup returns CDR1 MNHEY and CDR2 SVGAGI. V was shortened by 10 bases and J by 9 bases, with 16 bases between the two germline ends. This chain's CDR3 is CATRSSVGEQFF. Here the CDR3 DNA reads TGTGCCACCAGGAGCAGCGTCGGTGAGCAGTTCTTC.

The chain employs TRBV19 and TRBJ1-3, with TRBD1 identical over 8 bases. CDR1 is LNHDA, CDR2 SQIVND, per germline (reference sequence). The trim removed 7 bases at V and 0 bases at J, leaving 8 bases unmatched. The CDR3 consists of 16 residues. CDR3 region: CASKPSTGGSGNTIYF. The CDR3 nucleotides read TGTGCCAGTAAGCCTTCCACAGGGGGCTCTGGAAACACCATATATTTT.

The chain is built from TRBV2 and TRBJ1-1; TRBD1 is a possible D gene (6 bases). Germline assignment: CDR1 SNHLY and CDR2 FYNNEI. V was shortened by 8 bases and J by 0 bases, with 13 bases between the two germline ends. The length of the CDR3 is 14 residues. The chain's CDR3 is CASVGTTMNTEAFF. The DNA of the CDR3 is TGTGCCAGCGTCGGGACAACGATGAACACTGAAGCTTTCTTT.

V gene TRBV27 combines with J gene TRBJ2-1, with TRBD2 matching over 9 bases. The germline V gene encodes CDR1 MNHEY and CDR2 SMNVEV (reference sequence). The CDR3 sequence is 18 residues long. V shed 1 base, J shed 4 bases, and the junction held 11 bases outside the gene matches. As DNA, the CDR3 is TGTGCCAGCAGTTTATTCACCCCTCCTAGCGGGGAGTACAATGAGCAGTTCTTC. As protein: CASSLFTPPSGEYNEQFF.

For this clone: Germline and junction disagree at one end, which may indicate a read error. The chain carries TRBV9 and TRBJ2-5, with D maybe TRBD1 (7 bases). The CDR3 loop spans 14 amino acids. Looked up from germline, CDR1 is SGDLS and CDR2 is YYNGEE. The DNA of the CDR3 is TGTGCCAGCAGCATCTCTCCACGGGGCGGGACAGATCACTTC. Its translation is CASSISPRGGTDHF.

V usage is TRBV4-2 and J usage is TRBJ2-1; D is possibly TRBD2 (7 bases). The CDR3 totals 15 residues. Trimming pared 1 base from V and 7 bases from J, leaving 14 bases between. Germline CDR1 reads LGHNA; CDR2 reads YNFKEQ. As DNA, the CDR3 is TGTGCCAGCAGCCAAGTAGGGGGGGGCGTGAATGAGCAGTTCTTC. Its translation is CASSQVGGGVNEQFF.